The 26 T cell receptor beta chains listed next were all sequenced from one sample in a study of blood T cell repertoires in COVID-19. Sequencing was performed with immunoSEQ multiplex PCR; in TCRdb, only in-frame clones are kept and a portion is missing. The sample consists of a few hundred thousand clones, nearly 90% of them appearing once. Material: peripheral blood. The receptors come from a woman in her 30s with acute or convalescent COVID-19.

The chain recombines TRBV4-3 with TRBJ1-1; D is perhaps TRBD1 (6 bases). This CDR3 is 14 amino acids long. CDR1 and CDR2 (germline): LGHNA, YSLEER. The V end was cut by 8 bases, the J end by 6 bases, with 19 bases between. The CDR3 loop is CASGQLTGYSEAFF. The CDR3 DNA is TGCGCCAGCGGACAACTAACAGGGTACTCTGAAGCTTTCTTT.

This clone was recorded once. The gene calls are TRBV6-2 or TRBV6-3 and TRBJ2-1, with 14 positions matching TRBD2. The germline gives CDR1 MNHEY, CDR2 SVGEGT. Unmatched junction bases numbered 14, after V lost 6 bases and J lost 10 bases. This CDR3 region has 17 residues. CDR3 sequence (DNA): TGTGCCAGCAGCTCCCGTTGGACTAGCGGGAGGTCAAGGGAGCAGTTCTTC. Amino acids: CASSSRWTSGRSREQFF.

The chain has TRBV6-5 and TRBJ1-5; a possible D gene is TRBD1 (6 bases). V dropped 7 bases and J dropped 10 bases, with 14 bases sitting between them. The CDR3 runs to 12 residues. CDR1 and CDR2 (germline): MNHEY, SVGAGI. CDR3 nucleotides: TGTGCCAGCAAGGGGACAATCAGCCCCCAGCATTTT. It translates to CASKGTISPQHF.

V and J are TRBV6-5 and TRBJ1-3, with 8 bases lining up with TRBD1. This CDR3 is built from 15 residues. The trim removed 0 bases at V and 6 bases at J, leaving 4 bases unmatched. The germline CDR1 and CDR2 sequences are MNHEY and SVGAGI. DNA for the CDR3: TGTGCCAGCAGTTACTCGGACAGGGTGGCAAACACCATATATTTT. Amino acids: CASSYSDRVANTIYF.

This clone appeared a few times. This rearrangement joins TRBV24-1 to TRBJ1-1; D is uncertain. V was trimmed by 2 bases and J by 1 base, leaving 28 bases between them. The CDR3 sequence is 21 residues long. The germline CDR1 and CDR2 sequences are KGHDR and SFDVKD. CDR3 in amino acids: CATSDCSVLLAHPLQNTEAFF. The CDR3 coding sequence is TGTGCCACCAGTGATTGTTCGGTTCTGCTAGCCCACCCACTCCAGAACACTGAAGCTTTCTTT.

This chain uses TRBV27 with TRBJ1-3, with TRBD1 identical over 9 bases. Germline CDR1 is MNHEY and CDR2 is SMNVEV (reference sequence). V dropped 6 bases and J dropped 4; count of bases not matched to a gene: 4. The CDR3 is 14 residues long. The CDR3 here is CASRGTGRGNTIYF. In DNA, the CDR3 is TGTGCCAGCAGGGGGACAGGGAGAGGAAACACCATATATTTT.

This chain joins TRBV10-3 and TRBJ1-2, with D unclear. This CDR3 comprises 14 residues. Between the trimmed V and J ends, which lost 0 bases and 5 bases, there was a span of 10 bases. Germline V gene data show CDR1 as ENHRY and CDR2 as SYGVKD. The CDR3 DNA sequence: TGTGCCATCAGTGAGTCGGCGGGGATTTATGGCTACACCTTC. Its translation: CAISESAGIYGYTF.

The chain couples TRBV11-3 to TRBJ2-1; D is undetermined. CDR3 size: 15 residues. Germline-derived CDR1 and CDR2 are SGHNT and YENEEA. V was pared by 4 bases and J by 0 bases, with 10 bases between. CDR3 residues: CASSSSPGSYNEQFF. In DNA form, the CDR3 reads TGTGCCAGCAGCTCCTCACCCGGCTCCTACAATGAGCAGTTCTTC.

This chain uses TRBV4-2 with TRBJ2-7; 12 nucleotides line up with TRBD2. Germline CDR1 and CDR2: LGHNA and YNFKEQ. Unmatched junction bases numbered 7, after V lost 4 bases and J lost 3 bases. The CDR3 loop spans 16 amino acids. The CDR3 spells CASSPDPSGRVYEQYF. In nucleotides, the CDR3 is TGTGCCAGCAGCCCGGATCCTAGCGGGAGGGTCTACGAGCAGTACTTC.

This chain links TRBV3-1 (or the pseudogene TRBV3-2) with TRBJ1-1; D is possibly TRBD1 (6 bases). This CDR3 contains 13 residues. Germline loops: CDR1 LGHDT, CDR2 YNNKEL (reference sequence). V shed 5 bases and J shed 7 bases, with 14 bases lying between them. The DNA of the CDR3 is TGTGCCAGCAGCACGCTATCAGGGGTTGAAGCTTTCTTT. This codes for CASSTLSGVEAFF.

V is TRBV28 and J is TRBJ2-7; D may be TRBD1 (5 bases). CDR1 and CDR2 from the germline V gene are MDHEN and SYDVKM. V was clipped by 2 bases and J by 3 bases, with 17 bases between them. The CDR3 runs 16 residues. CDR3 residues: CASSLQSAGNYYEQYF. In DNA, the CDR3 is TGTGCCAGCAGTTTACAATCTGCAGGGAACTACTACGAGCAGTACTTC.

Turning to this clone: Within the sample, other DNA sequences also encode this same CDR3. The chain recombines TRBV5-6 with TRBJ2-3; 8 bases match TRBD2. From germline, CDR1 is SGHDT and CDR2 YYEEEE. Trimming cost V 0 bases and J 3 bases; bases outside gene matches: 3. The CDR3 contains 15 residues. In DNA form, the CDR3 reads TGTGCCAGCAGCTTGGCTGGCGGGAGGACAGATACGCAGTATTTT. Its translation: CASSLAGGRTDTQYF.

This chain links TRBV10-2 with TRBJ2-7; D uncertain. V was trimmed by 3 bases and J by 3 bases, leaving 9 bases between them. The CDR3 contains 13 residues. Germline-derived CDR1 and CDR2 are WSHSY and SAAADI. CDR3 sequence: CASSDGGSYEQYF. In nucleotides, the CDR3 is TGCGCCAGCAGTGATGGCGGCAGCTACGAGCAGTACTTC.

The CDR3 DNA sequence: TGTGCCAGCTCACTATTGAATCAGCCCCAGCATTTT. It codes for CASSLLNQPQHF. V is TRBV18 and J is TRBJ1-5; no clear D gene. The CDR3 is made up of 12 amino acids. Germline-derived CDR1 and CDR2 are KGHSH and LQKENI. V lost 4 bases, J lost 4 bases, and 5 bases lay in between.

This CDR3 reads CASSYPRGQMNTEAFF. CDR3 DNA sequence: TGTGCCAGCAGTTACCCCAGGGGGCAGATGAACACTGAAGCTTTCTTT. The chain recombines TRBV6-2 or TRBV6-3 with TRBJ1-1; 8 bases map to TRBD1. V lost 2 bases to trimming and J lost 0 bases; unmatched junction nucleotides: 5. CDR1 MNHEY and CDR2 SVGEGT come from the germline V gene. This CDR3 spans 16 amino acids.

This clone was observed a single time. The CDR3 loop is CASSVARRTISSTDTQYF. The CDR3 DNA is TGTGCCAGCAGCGTAGCTAGACGGACTATCTCAAGCACAGATACGCAGTATTTT. This sequence joins TRBV9 and TRBJ2-3, with D possibly matching TRBD2 (6 bases). Trimming removed 0 bases at V and 0 bases at J, with 17 bases between. The CDR3 totals 18 residues. The germline V gene has CDR1 SGDLS and CDR2 YYNGEE.

DNA for the CDR3: TGTGCCAGCAGCCCAACCGATGACAGAGGCTCCTACGAGCAGTACTTC. It codes for CASSPTDDRGSYEQYF. The rearrangement uses TRBV9 and TRBJ2-7, with D tentatively TRBD1 (5 bases). The CDR3 contains 16 residues. V dropped 4 bases and J dropped 0 bases, with 17 bases sitting between them. Germline loops: CDR1 SGDLS, CDR2 YYNGEE.

CDR3 coding DNA: TGTGCCAGCAGCCCCGGGACTTTGAGCTCCTACGAGCAGTACTTC. Translating gives CASSPGTLSSYEQYF. The chain has TRBV7-2 and TRBJ2-7; a possible D gene is TRBD2 (6 bases). CDR3 length: 15 amino acids. The germline CDR1 and CDR2 sequences are SGHTA and FQGNSA. The V end was cut by 5 bases, the J end by 0 bases, with 14 bases between.

J is TRBJ2-2 and V is TRBV3-1 (or the pseudogene TRBV3-2); TRBD1 aligns across 12 bases. CDR3 size: 17 residues. Unmatched junction bases numbered 8, after V lost 4 bases and J lost 5 bases. CDR1 and CDR2 from the germline V gene are LGHDT and YNNKEL (reference sequence). Here the CDR3 DNA reads TGTGCCAGCAGCCTTGGGACAGGGGGCCCAAGAACCGGGGAGCTGTTTTTT. This sequence encodes CASSLGTGGPRTGELFF.

The chain links TRBV6-4 to TRBJ2-1; a weak D match, TRBD2 (5 bases). Trimming cost V 10 bases and J 4 bases, with 14 bases left between them. Germline assignment: CDR1 MRHNA and CDR2 SNTAGT. The CDR3 is made up of 13 amino acids. The CDR3 protein is CAMTIPTYNEQFF. The CDR3 DNA reads as TGTGCCATGACTATTCCTACGTACAATGAGCAGTTCTTC.

The chain combines TRBV7-9 with TRBJ1-5; TRBD1 matches 7 bases. The germline V gene encodes CDR1 SEHNR and CDR2 FQNEAQ (reference sequence). This CDR3 comprises 15 residues. Trimming cost V 5 bases and J 6 bases; bases outside gene matches: 10. The chain's CDR3 is CASSGGEGAGQPQHF. The CDR3, as DNA: TGTGCCAGCAGCGGCGGCGAGGGGGCAGGTCAGCCCCAGCATTTT.

This chain links TRBV11-3 with TRBJ2-1, with 7 bases aligning to TRBD2. This CDR3 has 16 residues. The ends lost 5 bases at V and 0 bases at J; junction bases unmatched: 7. Germline V lookup: CDR1 SGHNT, CDR2 YENEEA. Here the CDR3 DNA reads TGTGCCAGCAGCCTCCAGAGCGGGAACTCCTACAATGAGCAGTTCTTC. It codes for CASSLQSGNSYNEQFF. Filled out from reference TRBV11-3 and TRBJ2-1, the complete variable domain reads EAGVVQSPRYKIIEKKQPVAFWCNPISGHNTLYWYLQNLGQGPELLIRYENEEAVDDSQLPKDRFSAERLKGVDSTLKIQPAELGDSAVYLCASSLQSGNSYNEQFFGPGTRLTVL.

The V gene is TRBV19, the J gene TRBJ2-1, with 10 bases identical to TRBD2. Germline CDR1 and CDR2: LNHDA and SQIVND (reference sequence). The ends lost 5 bases at V and 3 bases at J; junction bases unmatched: 4. This CDR3 is 15 amino acids long. CDR3 sequence: CASSDRTSGYNEQFF. In nucleotides, the CDR3 is TGTGCCAGTAGTGATCGGACTAGCGGCTACAATGAGCAGTTCTTC.

The chain uses TRBV5-6 and TRBJ2-1; 11 positions match TRBD2. The CDR3 runs 15 residues. Trimming at V came to 5 bases and at J to 3 bases, leaving 4 bases not matched to a gene. Germline CDR1 reads SGHDT; CDR2 reads YYEEEE. This chain's CDR3 is CASSSGTSGYNEQFF. DNA of the CDR3: TGTGCCAGCAGTTCCGGGACTAGCGGCTACAATGAGCAGTTCTTC.

Of note for this clone: This same CDR3 is encoded by further DNA sequences in the sample. The genes are TRBV9 and TRBJ2-1; D is uncertain. The V gene's germline CDR1 is SGDLS and CDR2 YYNGEE. This CDR3 region has 11 residues. V shed 3 bases and J shed 5 bases, with 3 bases lying between them. The chain's CDR3 is CASSADNEQFF. The CDR3 region has the DNA TGTGCCAGCAGCGCCGACAATGAGCAGTTCTTC.

The chain is built from TRBV5-8 and TRBJ1-4, with TRBD1 identical over 9 bases. V lost 0 bases and J lost 8; bases outside the gene matches: 5. The V gene's germline CDR1 is SGHTS and CDR2 YDEGEE. There are 15 residues in the CDR3. The DNA of the CDR3 is TGTGCCAGCAGCTTGGAGGGACAGGGTGGCGAAAAACTGTTTTTT. This gives the protein CASSLEGQGGEKLFF. The whole variable domain, filled in from reference TRBV5-8 and TRBJ1-4, reads EAGVTQSPTHLIKTRGQQATLRCSPISGHTSVYWYQQALGLGLQFLLWYDEGEERNRGNFPPRFSGRQFPNYSSELNVNALELEDSALYLCASSLEGQGGEKLFFGSGTQLSVL.